The 2 T cell receptor beta chains below all came from one sample that was sequenced in a study of T-cell reconstitution after alpha-beta-depleted transplantation in children (dated by TCRdb to the mid-2010s). The library was generated by PCR. The sequencer was an Illumina HiSeq 2500. TCR libraries were prepared with molecular barcoding, using unique molecular identifiers to normalize TCRbeta repertoire quantification. TCRdb itself trimmed the public reads at Q25 with fastp, ran MiXCR and retained productive beta chains. Here each entry gathers all rows of one CDR3 protein and keeps the most common genes and DNA. The sample has 170,000 or so distinct CDR3 sequences on record, roughly 7.5% of them singletons. Of the sample, 3% to 3.5% is held by the ten largest clones. This sample comprised PBMCs from the stem cell graft donor, obtained from the stem cell graft. These receptors were taken from a human donor who donated a stem cell graft to a child with Wiskott-Aldrich syndrome.

At least ten counts were recorded for this clonotype. V is TRBV6-5 and J is TRBJ1-1; D is unresolved. Germline V gene lookup returns CDR1 MNHEY and CDR2 SVGAGI. Trimming removed 6 bases from V and 0 bases from J, with 14 bases in between. The CDR3 spans 15 residues. The CDR3 DNA reads TGTGCCAGCAGACCCTCTGGGCCCATGAACACTGAAGCTTTCTTT. Translating it yields CASRPSGPMNTEAFF.

The sample holds many counts of this clonotype. V is TRBV12-3 or TRBV12-4 and J is TRBJ1-1; 7 bases are shared with TRBD1. Germline trimming cut 5 bases from V and 8 bases from J; bases unmatched to any gene: 8. The CDR3 spans 13 residues. For the CDR3, the DNA is TGTGCCAGCAGTCCCAGACAGGGAGCAGAAGCTTTCTTT. This sequence encodes CASSPRQGAEAFF.